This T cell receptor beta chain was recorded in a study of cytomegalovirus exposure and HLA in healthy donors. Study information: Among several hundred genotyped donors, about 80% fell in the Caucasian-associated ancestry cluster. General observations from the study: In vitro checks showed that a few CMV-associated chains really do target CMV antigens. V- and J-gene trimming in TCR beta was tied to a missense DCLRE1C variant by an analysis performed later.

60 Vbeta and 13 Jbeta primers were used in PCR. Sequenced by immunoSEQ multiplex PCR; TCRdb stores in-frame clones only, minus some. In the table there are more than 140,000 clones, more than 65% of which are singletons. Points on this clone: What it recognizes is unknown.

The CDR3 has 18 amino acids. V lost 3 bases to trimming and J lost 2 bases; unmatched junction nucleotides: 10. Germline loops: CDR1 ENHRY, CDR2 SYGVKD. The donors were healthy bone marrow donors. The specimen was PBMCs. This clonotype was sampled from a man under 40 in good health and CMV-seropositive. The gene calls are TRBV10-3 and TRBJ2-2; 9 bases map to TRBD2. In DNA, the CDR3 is TGTGCCATCAGTGAAGTAGCGGGAGAGGGGATTAACACCGGGGAGCTGTTTTTT. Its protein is CAISEVAGEGINTGELFF.